This entry lists 16 T cell receptor beta chains sequenced from one sample in a study of CD8+ T cells in alopecia areata. Sequencing relied on a cDNA template that was reverse transcribed from extracted RNA. Assay used: immunoSEQ multiplex PCR; TCRdb lists only in-frame clones, some missing. The sample records some 82,000 clones, roughly 51% being singletons. The sample consisted of NKG2D-high CD8+ T cells sorted from blood. The receptors come from a human donor with alopecia areata.

The genes are TRBV6-5 and TRBJ2-6; D is undetermined. This CDR3 is 15 amino acids long. Germline-derived CDR1 and CDR2 are MNHEY and SVGAGI. V dropped 4 bases and J dropped 0 bases, with 7 bases sitting between them. The CDR3 DNA sequence: TGTGCCAGCAGTTCGGAACTCTCTGGGGCCAACGTCCTGACTTTC. Translated, it gives CASSSELSGANVLTF.

The V and J genes are TRBV9 and TRBJ2-7, with TRBD2 identical over 7 bases. Germline V gives CDR1 SGDLS, CDR2 YYNGEE. Unmatched junction bases numbered 11, after V lost 3 bases and J lost 5 bases. CDR3 length: 15 amino acids. The CDR3 DNA is TGTGCCAGCAGCGGAGCCGGGGAGGGGTACGACGAGCAGTACTTC. Its protein is CASSGAGEGYDEQYF.

This chain connects TRBV7-8 to TRBJ1-1; D is unresolved. V shed 3 bases and J shed 3 bases, with 5 bases lying between them. From germline, CDR1 is SGHVS and CDR2 FQNEAQ. This CDR3 has 12 amino acids. The CDR3 nucleotides read TGTGCCAGCAGCTTGGTGGACACTGAAGCTTTCTTT. It encodes CASSLVDTEAFF.

This clone was seen just once. The chain is built from TRBV9 and TRBJ2-7, with D possibly matching TRBD1 (6 bases). The CDR3 loop spans 17 amino acids. The V end was cut by 4 bases, the J end by 1 base, with 21 bases between. CDR1 and CDR2 from the germline V gene are SGDLS and YYNGEE. The CDR3 protein is CASSPPVGTPESYEQYF. The CDR3 coding sequence is TGTGCCAGCAGCCCTCCCGTAGGGACACCGGAATCCTACGAGCAGTACTTC.

This sequence joins TRBV29-1 and TRBJ2-1; 8 bases map to TRBD2. The CDR3 contains 14 residues. CDR1 and CDR2 from the germline V gene are SQVTM and ANQGSEA. V shed 3 bases and J 4 bases; nucleotides not matched to a gene: 5. CDR3 nucleotides: TGCAGCGTTGATTGGCTAGCGGGTTACAATGAGCAGTTCTTC. This encodes CSVDWLAGYNEQFF.

This chain joins TRBV27 and TRBJ2-1, with 11 bases aligning to TRBD1. V lost 5 bases and J lost 4; bases outside the gene matches: 1. The CDR3 covers 14 residues. Germline V lookup: CDR1 MNHEY, CDR2 SMNVEV (reference sequence). The CDR3 nucleotides are TGTGCCAGCAGTGGACAGGGGGCTTACAATGAGCAGTTCTTC. Translated, it gives CASSGQGAYNEQFF.

CDR3 coding DNA: TGCGCCAGCAGCTTTTGGACTAGCGGGGGAGTAGAGCAGTACTTC. It encodes CASSFWTSGGVEQYF. The V gene is TRBV5-1, the J gene TRBJ2-7; 13 bases are a match to TRBD2. The junction had 6 bases not matched to a gene; V was cut back by 2 bases and J by 7 bases. CDR3 length: 15 amino acids. CDR1 SGHRS and CDR2 YFSETQ come from the germline V gene. The whole variable domain, filled in from reference TRBV5-1 and TRBJ2-7, reads KAGVTQTPRYLIKTRGQQVTLSCSPISGHRSVSWYQQTPGQGLQFLFEYFSETQRNKGNFPGRFSGRQFSNSRSEMNVSTLELGDSALYLCASSFWTSGGVEQYFGPGTRLTVT.

In regard to this clone: In the same sample, other DNA sequences code for this CDR3. The chain combines TRBV29-1 with TRBJ2-5; D gene uncertain. The CDR3 length is 12 residues. CDR1 and CDR2 (germline): SQVTM, ANQGSEA. The V and J ends lost 3 bases and 2 bases respectively, with 7 bases between them. The CDR3 loop reads CSVDWGQETQYF. The CDR3 coding sequence is TGCAGCGTTGATTGGGGACAAGAGACCCAGTACTTC.

This sequence joins TRBV9 and TRBJ2-1; 8 positions agree with TRBD2. Germline assignment: CDR1 SGDLS and CDR2 YYNGEE. J was trimmed by 7 bases and V by 4 bases; bases with no gene match: 10. This CDR3 spans 15 amino acids. This CDR3 reads CASSKTSGSMNEQFF. CDR3 nucleotide sequence: TGTGCCAGCAGCAAAACTAGCGGTAGTATGAATGAGCAGTTCTTC.

The chain joins TRBV28 to TRBJ2-7; D uncertain. This CDR3 region has 14 residues. V was shortened by 5 bases and J by 3 bases, with 14 bases between the two germline ends. Looked up from germline, CDR1 is MDHEN and CDR2 is SYDVKM. The CDR3 sequence: CASSRLRRNYEQYF. CDR3 coding DNA: TGTGCCAGCAGTCGACTTAGACGTAACTACGAGCAGTACTTC.

The chain is built from TRBV27 and TRBJ1-5, with D unresolved. This CDR3 is built from 15 residues. Germline values: CDR1 MNHEY, CDR2 SMNVEV (reference sequence). V was shortened by 6 bases and J by 0 bases, with 12 bases between the two germline ends. The CDR3 protein is CASSPNKGSNQPQHF. Here the CDR3 DNA reads TGTGCCAGCAGCCCTAACAAGGGTAGCAATCAGCCCCAGCATTTT.

The J gene is TRBJ2-7, the V gene TRBV5-6; D gene ambiguous. The CDR3 runs to 11 residues. Per the germline V gene, CDR1 is SGHDT and CDR2 is YYEEEE. The ends were cut back, 2 bases at V and 7 bases at J, with 7 bases in the middle. The CDR3 here is CASSFSVEQYF. The DNA for the CDR3 is TGTGCCAGCAGCTTCTCTGTGGAGCAGTACTTC. Variable domain in full (rest from reference TRBV5-6 and TRBJ2-7): DAGVTQSPTHLIKTRGQQVTLRCSPKSGHDTVSWYQQALGQGPQFIFQYYEEEERQRGNFPDRFSGHQFPNYSSELNVNALLLGDSALYLCASSFSVEQYFGPGTRLTVT.

This clone was seen only a few times. V usage is TRBV29-1 and J usage is TRBJ2-1; D not certain. The V end lost 3 bases, the J end lost 0 bases, and 6 bases lay between the germline ends. This CDR3 comprises 13 residues. Looked up from germline, CDR1 is SQVTM and CDR2 is ANQGSEA. The CDR3 spells CSVDGGSYNEQFF. Here the CDR3 DNA reads TGCAGCGTTGACGGCGGCTCCTACAATGAGCAGTTCTTC.

This chain links TRBV7-9 with TRBJ2-6; unclear D gene. From germline, CDR1 is SEHNR and CDR2 FQNEAQ (reference sequence). The germline V and J ends were trimmed by 1 base and 0 bases, with 13 bases remaining between them. The CDR3 spans 18 residues. This chain's CDR3 is CASSLGGVSSSGANVLTF. The CDR3 DNA is TGTGCCAGCAGCTTAGGTGGCGTGAGCAGCTCTGGGGCCAACGTCCTGACTTTC.

This chain uses TRBV27 with TRBJ2-7; TRBD2 matches at 11 bases. Germline assignment: CDR1 MNHEY and CDR2 SMNVEV (reference sequence). The ends lost 5 bases at V and 2 bases at J; junction bases unmatched: 2. The CDR3 has 14 amino acids. CDR3: CASSISGGAYEQYF. DNA of the CDR3: TGTGCCAGCAGTATTAGCGGGGGGGCCTACGAGCAGTACTTC.

The chain is built from TRBV28 and TRBJ2-7; 7 nucleotides line up with TRBD1. The germline V gene encodes CDR1 MDHEN and CDR2 SYDVKM. The CDR3 spans 15 residues. Germline trimming cut 3 bases from V and 3 bases from J; bases unmatched to any gene: 8. The CDR3 here is CASSFADRRYYEQYF. CDR3 bases: TGTGCCAGCAGTTTCGCGGACAGGAGATACTACGAGCAGTACTTC.